Shown below are 32 T cell receptor beta chains from a single sample sequenced in a study of blood T cell repertoires in COVID-19 (dated by TCRdb to about 2020). The receptor library was made with the immunoSEQ multiplex PCR assay. TCRdb provides this immuneACCESS table in a form limited to in-frame rearrangements. Some clones are lacking; in checked studies, under half of them reflect an unresolved V gene, and why the rest are absent is not known. The sample yields fewer than 150,000 clones; around 84% were counted once. The ten largest account for about 8.1% of the sample. Source material: peripheral blood. These receptor sequences come from a woman aged 40 to 50 with acute or convalescent COVID-19.

This clone has only one observation. The chain recombines TRBV27 with TRBJ2-3, with D possibly matching TRBD1 (6 bases). The germline V and J ends were trimmed by 5 bases and 7 bases, with 16 bases remaining between them. The CDR3 consists of 14 residues. Germline V gene sequence: CDR1 MNHEY, CDR2 SMNVEV (reference sequence). Here the CDR3 reads CASSTPNRAHTQYF. The CDR3 DNA sequence: TGTGCCAGCAGTACACCGAACAGGGCCCATACGCAGTATTTT.

This clone was seen a handful of times. The chain carries TRBV19 and TRBJ2-5, with D possibly matching TRBD2 (6 bases). Germline V CDR1 and CDR2: LNHDA, SQIVND (reference sequence). CDR3 length equals 15 residues. V was trimmed by 4 bases and J by 4 bases, leaving 16 bases between them. The CDR3 nucleotides read TGTGCCAGTAGTAAAAGGACCGGGAGAGGAGAGACCCAGTACTTC. Protein sequence: CASSKRTGRGETQYF.

This clone was recorded once. This chain connects TRBV2 to TRBJ1-2; D possibly corresponds to TRBD1 (5 bases). The V and J ends lost 7 bases and 5 bases respectively, with 14 bases between them. The germline V gene has CDR1 SNHLY and CDR2 FYNNEI. The CDR3 length is 13 residues. The CDR3 nucleotides are TGTGCCAGCACGGGGGGATCGAAGTATGGCTACACCTTC. This encodes CASTGGSKYGYTF. Full variable domain (remainder filled in from reference TRBV2 and TRBJ1-2): EPEVTQTPSHQVTQMGQEVILRCVPISNHLYFYWYRQILGQKVEFLVSFYNNEISEKSEIFDDQFSVERPDGSNFTLKIRSTKLEDSAMYFCASTGGSKYGYTFGSGTRLTVV.

A few counts support this clone. V and J are TRBV9 and TRBJ1-1; 7 bases match TRBD1. With 4 bases clipped from V and 1 base from J, the junction kept 13 bases outside the gene matches. Germline lookup yields CDR1 SGDLS and CDR2 YYNGEE. The CDR3 consists of 17 residues. The CDR3 DNA sequence: TGTGCCAGCAGCTCCGAGACAGGGTCAATGCGGAACACTGAAGCTTTCTTT. Its translation is CASSSETGSMRNTEAFF.

The gene calls are TRBV19 and TRBJ2-1; 9 nucleotides agree with TRBD2. Losses at the gene ends were 4 bases for V and 9 bases for J; bases not matched to a gene: 10. CDR1 is LNHDA, CDR2 SQIVND, per germline (reference sequence). The CDR3 is 15 amino acids. CDR3 in amino acids: CASSRDGGGVAEQFF. DNA for the CDR3: TGTGCCAGTAGTAGGGACGGCGGGGGGGTGGCTGAGCAGTTCTTC.

The chain is built from TRBV30 and TRBJ2-7; TRBD1 matches at 12 bases. J lost 3 bases, V lost 3 bases, and 12 bases had no gene match. This CDR3 has 17 residues. CDR1 is GTSNPN and CDR2 is SVGIG in the germline V gene (reference sequence). The CDR3 loop is CAWSGTGGLSAGYEQYF. CDR3 nucleotides: TGTGCCTGGAGCGGGACAGGGGGCTTATCCGCTGGCTACGAGCAGTACTTC.

This rearrangement joins TRBV6-5 to TRBJ1-4; tentatively, D is TRBD1 (5 bases). The V end was cut by 2 bases, the J end by 5 bases, with 12 bases between. The CDR3 is 15 residues long. CDR1 and CDR2 (germline): MNHEY, SVGAGI. DNA of the CDR3: TGTGCCAGCAGTTACACCGGGGGGGGGAATGAAAAACTGTTTTTT. Its protein is CASSYTGGGNEKLFF.

V gene TRBV4-1 combines with J gene TRBJ1-6; 7 bases are shared with TRBD1. Germline lookup yields CDR1 MGHRA and CDR2 YSYEKL. Trimming removed 4 bases from V and 8 bases from J; junction bases left unmatched: 5. CDR3 length: 14 amino acids. The CDR3 spells CASSRDSRDSPLHF. CDR3 nucleotides: TGCGCCAGCAGCCGGGACAGTAGGGATTCACCCCTCCACTTT.

As concerns this clone: The sample holds other DNA sequences that translate to the same CDR3. This rearrangement joins TRBV6-4 to TRBJ2-3; tentatively, D is TRBD2 (5 bases). Germline CDR1 reads MRHNA; CDR2 reads SNTAGT. The CDR3 has 13 residues. Trimming removed 4 bases from V and 2 bases from J, with 7 bases in between. The CDR3 loop is CASSVGVTDTQYF. In nucleotides, the CDR3 is TGTGCCAGCAGTGTCGGGGTCACAGATACGCAGTATTTT.

This CDR3 is CAISEVSYEQYF. CDR3 in DNA: TGTGCCATCAGTGAGGTTAGCTACGAGCAGTACTTC. This sequence joins TRBV10-3 and TRBJ2-7; D is uncertain. V was cut by 2 bases and J by 3 bases, with 5 bases left in between. Germline values: CDR1 ENHRY, CDR2 SYGVKD. The CDR3 runs 12 residues.

This chain joins TRBV2 and TRBJ1-6; 7 bases align to TRBD1. Trimming took 7 bases from V and 5 from J; bases not matched to a gene: 2. The CDR3 is made up of 13 amino acids. Germline V lookup: CDR1 SNHLY, CDR2 FYNNEI. CDR3 nucleotide sequence: TGTGCCAGCACGGGACAGAATAATTCACCCCTCCACTTT. This gives the protein CASTGQNNSPLHF.

The chain employs TRBV5-1 and TRBJ2-1; D gene unclear. Trimming took 2 bases from V and 6 from J, leaving 6 bases between them. Germline CDR1 and CDR2: SGHRS and YFSETQ. The CDR3 sequence is 12 residues long. The CDR3 DNA reads as TGCGCCAGCAGCTTCTCCAGCAATGAGCAGTTCTTC. Translated: CASSFSSNEQFF. Complete variable domain (other parts from reference TRBV5-1 and TRBJ2-1): KAGVTQTPRYLIKTRGQQVTLSCSPISGHRSVSWYQQTPGQGLQFLFEYFSETQRNKGNFPGRFSGRQFSNSRSEMNVSTLELGDSALYLCASSFSSNEQFFGPGTRLTVL.

The gene calls are TRBV3-1 (or the pseudogene TRBV3-2) and TRBJ1-1, with 7 bases matching TRBD1. The germline gives CDR1 LGHDT, CDR2 YNNKEL (reference sequence). With 4 bases clipped from V and 4 bases from J, the junction kept 3 bases outside the gene matches. The CDR3 is 13 amino acids. CDR3 loop: CASSRTGATEAFF. The DNA for the CDR3 is TGTGCCAGCAGCCGAACAGGGGCCACTGAAGCTTTCTTT.

The genes are TRBV5-1 and TRBJ2-2, with D maybe TRBD2 (5 bases). This CDR3 contains 14 residues. Looked up from germline, CDR1 is SGHRS and CDR2 is YFSETQ. Trimming shortened V by 4 bases and J by 1 base, and 8 bases separated the two germline ends. DNA for the CDR3: TGCGCCAGCAGCCCCAGCGGGAACACCGGGGAGCTGTTTTTT. Its protein is CASSPSGNTGELFF.

The chain carries TRBV30 and TRBJ1-6, with 9 bases identical to TRBD1. Trimming removed 1 base from V and 7 bases from J; junction bases left unmatched: 5. The germline V gene has CDR1 GTSNPN and CDR2 SVGIG (reference sequence). CDR3 size: 15 residues. The CDR3 region is CAWSARTGVNSPLHF. The CDR3 nucleotides read TGTGCCTGGAGTGCTCGGACAGGGGTCAATTCACCCCTCCACTTT.

The V and J genes are TRBV3-1 (or the pseudogene TRBV3-2) and TRBJ2-7; TRBD1 aligns across 9 bases. The V and J ends lost 3 bases and 5 bases, in that order; junction bases with no gene match: 8. The CDR3 covers 15 residues. The germline V gene encodes CDR1 LGHDT and CDR2 YNNKEL (reference sequence). In nucleotides, the CDR3 is TGTGCCAGCAGCCACTTGGGACAGGGCCCCAACGAGCAGTACTTC. Translating gives CASSHLGQGPNEQYF.

The V gene is TRBV19, the J gene TRBJ2-6; the match to TRBD1 covers 7 bases. The trim removed 5 bases at V and 4 bases at J, leaving 5 bases unmatched. The CDR3 spans 15 residues. Germline loops: CDR1 LNHDA, CDR2 SQIVND (reference sequence). CDR3 sequence: CASSSTGVGANVLTF. In DNA, the CDR3 is TGTGCCAGTAGTTCTACAGGGGTAGGGGCCAACGTCCTGACTTTC.

The rearrangement links TRBV19 to TRBJ2-3; the D gene is possibly TRBD2 (6 bases). This CDR3 region has 15 residues. The V end lost 1 base, the J end lost 4 bases, and 12 bases lay between the germline ends. Germline lookup yields CDR1 LNHDA and CDR2 SQIVND (reference sequence). This CDR3 is CASSIGGVSPDTQYF. CDR3 in DNA: TGTGCCAGTAGTATAGGCGGGGTATCCCCAGATACGCAGTATTTT. Complete variable domain (other parts from reference TRBV19 and TRBJ2-3): DGGITQSPKYLFRKEGQNVTLSCEQNLNHDAMYWYRQDPGQGLRLIYYSQIVNDFQKGDIAEGYSVSREKKESFPLTVTSAQKNPTAFYLCASSIGGVSPDTQYFGPGTRLTVL.

In regard to this clone: It is unclear where the CDR3 begins or ends on the DNA, so no DNA is shown, and the CDR3 is as TCRdb lists it. V usage is TRBV10-1 and J usage is TRBJ1-5. CDR1 is WNHNN, CDR2 SYGVQD, per germline (reference sequence). Inclusive of both ends, the CDR3 amounts to 13 amino acids. CDR3 loop: CASSSSAGGPQHF.

The chain recombines TRBV6-5 with TRBJ1-6, with D perhaps TRBD1 (5 bases). V dropped 2 bases and J dropped 7 bases, with 15 bases sitting between them. Germline values: CDR1 MNHEY, CDR2 SVGAGI. The CDR3 runs to 16 residues. The CDR3 reads CASSYISGGGNSPLHF. The DNA for the CDR3 is TGTGCCAGCAGTTACATATCCGGGGGAGGCAATTCACCCCTCCACTTT.

The chain couples TRBV7-2 to TRBJ1-5; D is uncertain. Germline values: CDR1 SGHTA, CDR2 FQGNSA. The CDR3 contains 15 residues. Trimming took off 2 bases at V and 7 bases at J, with 15 bases between the two ends. The CDR3 protein is CASSLSAGLRQPQHF. CDR3 DNA: TGTGCCAGCAGCTTATCGGCGGGCTTGAGGCAGCCCCAGCATTTT.

The table lists this clone with a few counts. V usage is TRBV6-6 and J usage is TRBJ2-1; the D is unclear. Germline lookup yields CDR1 MNHNY and CDR2 SVGAGI (reference sequence). V was cut by 4 bases and J by 4 bases, with 14 bases left in between. CDR3 length: 15 amino acids. The CDR3 DNA follows: TGTGCCAGCAGTTCACAGATTAGTAGTTACAATGAGCAGTTCTTC. Encoded protein: CASSSQISSYNEQFF.

The chain recombines TRBV4-2 with TRBJ2-1; 10 positions agree with TRBD2. V trimming: 0 bases; J trimming: 5 bases; junction bases outside the gene matches: 10. Germline-derived CDR1 and CDR2 are LGHNA and YNFKEQ. The CDR3 has 18 residues. This chain's CDR3 is CASSQDLQRGGRNNEQFF. DNA for the CDR3: TGTGCCAGCAGCCAAGATCTTCAGCGGGGGGGCCGGAACAATGAGCAGTTCTTC.

The CDR3 DNA sequence: TGTGCCAGCAGTTATCTGGTAGGGGGCGGCTACACCTTC. Protein product: CASSYLVGGGYTF. The chain recombines TRBV6-2 or TRBV6-3 with TRBJ1-2, with 7 positions matching TRBD1. Trimming removed 3 bases from V and 8 bases from J; junction bases left unmatched: 6. Germline V lookup: CDR1 MNHEY, CDR2 SVGEGT. This CDR3 is 13 amino acids long.

The rearrangement joins TRBV18 to TRBJ2-7; TRBD2 agrees at 7 bases. The germline V gene has CDR1 KGHSH and CDR2 LQKENI. CDR3 length: 14 amino acids. V shed 3 bases and J 2 bases; nucleotides not matched to a gene: 4. CDR3 amino acids: CASSPGGGPYEQYF. Written as DNA, the CDR3 is TGTGCCAGCTCACCTGGGGGGGGACCCTACGAGCAGTACTTC.

The CDR3 protein is CASRQGSNEKLFF. For the CDR3, the DNA is TGTGCCAGCAGACAGGGATCTAATGAAAAACTGTTTTTT. V is TRBV12-3 or TRBV12-4 and J is TRBJ1-4; TRBD1 is a possible D gene (6 bases). This CDR3 is built from 13 residues. Trimming left V 6 bases short and J 3 bases short, with 8 bases between.

A single count supports this clone. The CDR3 region is CASSYSNGHGQFF. In DNA form, the CDR3 reads TGTGCCAGCAGTTACTCGAACGGACATGGGCAGTTCTTC. The chain links TRBV6-5 to TRBJ2-1; a possible D gene is TRBD1 (5 bases). The CDR3 spans 13 residues. Germline values: CDR1 MNHEY, CDR2 SVGAGI. V lost 0 bases, J lost 12 bases, and 12 bases lay in between.

The chain is built from TRBV5-8 and TRBJ1-5; D remains unclear. The germline V and J ends were trimmed by 0 bases and 7 bases, with 14 bases remaining between them. CDR3 length: 15 residues. CDR1 is SGHTS, CDR2 YDEGEE, per germline. The CDR3 coding sequence is TGTGCCAGCAGCTTGGGGCAGCGGGTAGGACAGCCCCAGCATTTT. This translates into CASSLGQRVGQPQHF.

V and J are TRBV5-1 and TRBJ1-2; 7 nucleotides match TRBD1. J lost 6 bases, V lost 0 bases, and 8 bases had no gene match. This CDR3 contains 15 residues. The germline gives CDR1 SGHRS, CDR2 YFSETQ. This CDR3 is CASSLVVTTGHGYTF. Here the CDR3 DNA reads TGCGCCAGCAGCTTGGTCGTCACGACAGGGCATGGCTACACCTTC.

The chain joins TRBV13 to TRBJ1-1, with TRBD1 identical over 11 bases. V lost 3 bases to trimming and J lost 6 bases; unmatched junction nucleotides: 15. Looked up from germline, CDR1 is PRHDT and CDR2 is FYEKMQ (reference sequence). CDR3 length: 18 residues. The CDR3 loop reads CASSLKWKRTGGEPEAFF. For the CDR3, the DNA is TGTGCCAGCAGCTTGAAGTGGAAAAGGACAGGGGGCGAACCTGAAGCTTTCTTT.

V and J are TRBV4-1 and TRBJ2-1; 9 bases agree with TRBD1. Trimming removed 5 bases from V and 8 bases from J; junction bases left unmatched: 7. Germline CDR1 MGHRA, CDR2 YSYEKL. The CDR3 spans 14 residues. The CDR3 coding sequence is TGCGCCAGCAGCAAGGGACAGGGCTGGGATGAGCAGTTCTTC. Translation gives CASSKGQGWDEQFF.

The V call is TRBV5-1, the J call TRBJ2-7, with 10 nucleotides matching TRBD2. The germline gives CDR1 SGHRS, CDR2 YFSETQ. CDR3 length: 15 amino acids. Unmatched junction bases numbered 3, after V lost 0 bases and J lost 3 bases. As DNA, the CDR3 is TGCGCCAGCAGCTTGGAGGTAGCGGGGGGCTACGAGCAGTACTTC. It specifies CASSLEVAGGYEQYF.